Following are 19 T cell receptor beta chains from one sample sequenced in a study of blood T cell repertoires in COVID-19. Sequenced by immunoSEQ multiplex PCR; TCRdb stores in-frame clones only, minus some. The data show hundreds of thousands of clones, with 88% seen just once and 1.2% to 1.5% held by the top ten. The sequenced sample was peripheral blood. The receptors here all came from a man older than 75 with acute or convalescent COVID-19.

The chain uses TRBV27 and TRBJ1-2; TRBD1 might be the D (5 bases). The germline V gene encodes CDR1 MNHEY and CDR2 SMNVEV (reference sequence). Trimming shortened V by 5 bases and J by 4 bases, and 11 bases separated the two germline ends. The CDR3 runs to 13 residues. The CDR3 here is CASSPRAPYGYTF. The CDR3 DNA sequence: TGTGCCAGCAGTCCCAGGGCCCCCTATGGCTACACCTTC.

This rearrangement joins TRBV7-2 to TRBJ2-3; D is unclear. The length of the CDR3 is 13 residues. CDR1 is SGHTA and CDR2 is FQGNSA in the germline V gene. Trimming left V 3 bases short and J 0 bases short, with 4 bases between. CDR3 nucleotide sequence: TGTGCCAGCAGCTTCAGTAGCACAGATACGCAGTATTTT. Translated, it gives CASSFSSTDTQYF.

The chain links TRBV2 to TRBJ1-4; TRBD1 might be the D (5 bases). Trimming pared 2 bases from V and 8 bases from J, leaving 12 bases between. This CDR3 is built from 14 residues. From germline, CDR1 is SNHLY and CDR2 FYNNEI. The CDR3 DNA is TGTGCCAGCAGTGAATATGGGAGGGGAGAAAAACTGTTTTTT. Translating gives CASSEYGRGEKLFF. The complete variable domain, with remaining parts taken from reference TRBV2 and TRBJ1-4, reads EPEVTQTPSHQVTQMGQEVILRCVPISNHLYFYWYRQILGQKVEFLVSFYNNEISEKSEIFDDQFSVERPDGSNFTLKIRSTKLEDSAMYFCASSEYGRGEKLFFGSGTQLSVL.

The rearrangement uses TRBV7-2 and TRBJ1-6, with D unresolved. The CDR3 contains 15 residues. V shed 5 bases and J shed 7 bases, with 15 bases lying between them. Germline CDR1 is SGHTA and CDR2 is FQGNSA. Here the CDR3 reads CASSPVKQVNSPLHF. The CDR3 DNA follows: TGTGCCAGCAGCCCCGTTAAGCAGGTCAATTCACCCCTCCACTTT.

The chain couples TRBV7-2 to TRBJ2-5; 9 bases map to TRBD2. Germline loops: CDR1 SGHTA, CDR2 FQGNSA. Trimming took 1 base from V and 5 from J; bases not matched to a gene: 5. The CDR3 length is 15 residues. The CDR3 reads CASSLGPSGTETQYF. In nucleotides, the CDR3 is TGTGCCAGCAGCTTAGGTCCTAGCGGGACGGAGACCCAGTACTTC.

V usage is TRBV15 and J usage is TRBJ1-3, with D perhaps matching TRBD1 (6 bases). CDR1 and CDR2 (germline): LNHNV, YYDKDF (reference sequence). The CDR3 sequence is 16 residues long. V was shortened by 0 bases and J by 2 bases, with 11 bases between the two germline ends. CDR3 in DNA: TGTGCCACCAGCAGAGATCGGGGGGCGACTGGAAACACCATATATTTT. This gives the protein CATSRDRGATGNTIYF.

This chain uses TRBV3-1 (or the pseudogene TRBV3-2) with TRBJ2-5, with a possible D match to TRBD2 (6 bases). V was clipped by 3 bases and J by 6 bases, with 23 bases between them. The CDR3 is 17 amino acids. From germline, CDR1 is LGHDT and CDR2 YNNKEL (reference sequence). DNA of the CDR3: TGTGCCAGCAGCCACGCCTTGGGGGGAGCTAAGGTGAAGACCCAGTACTTC. The encoded protein is CASSHALGGAKVKTQYF.

V and J are TRBV19 and TRBJ2-6; D is undetermined. Germline V gene data show CDR1 as LNHDA and CDR2 as SQIVND (reference sequence). There are 17 residues in the CDR3. Trimming took off 1 base at V and 0 bases at J, with 10 bases between the two ends. The CDR3 DNA reads TGTGCCAGTAGTATAGCTCCCTTATCCTCTGGGGCCAACGTCCTGACTTTC. Translation gives CASSIAPLSSGANVLTF.

This clone was picked up one time. The CDR3 protein is CASSPDRLPGNTIYF. The CDR3 nucleotides are TGTGCCAGCAGCCCGGACAGGCTCCCTGGAAACACCATATATTTT. This chain joins TRBV6-2 or TRBV6-3 and TRBJ1-3; 7 positions match TRBD1. The J segment lost 2 bases and the V segment lost 6 bases, leaving 7 bases of the junction unmatched. The length of the CDR3 is 15 residues. Germline CDR1 and CDR2: MNHEY and SVGEGT.

The V call is TRBV11-3, the J call TRBJ2-3, with D maybe TRBD2 (6 bases). Germline V gives CDR1 SGHNT, CDR2 YENEEA. There are 15 residues in the CDR3. Trimming removed 5 bases from V and 5 bases from J, with 17 bases in between. The CDR3 DNA is TGTGCCAGCAGCCCCGGGACTTCCGTTGTAGATACGCAGTATTTT. Amino acids: CASSPGTSVVDTQYF.

The gene calls are TRBV11-1 and TRBJ2-1; the D gene is possibly TRBD2 (5 bases). Germline lookup yields CDR1 SGHAT and CDR2 FQDESV (reference sequence). With 4 bases removed from V and 4 bases from J, the gap between germline ends came to 5 bases. CDR3 size: 12 residues. CDR3 sequence: CASSWRYNEQFF. The CDR3 DNA reads as TGTGCCAGCAGCTGGAGGTACAATGAGCAGTTCTTC.

V is TRBV12-3 or TRBV12-4 and J is TRBJ1-1; no reliable D call. The CDR3 contains 10 residues. Trimming removed 9 bases at V and 5 bases at J, with 7 bases between. CDR3 sequence (DNA): TGTGCCAGTGCGAGGACTGAAGCTTTCTTT. As protein: CASARTEAFF.

The CDR3 is CASSLGRSRSGETQYF. The CDR3 DNA reads as TGTGCCAGCAGCTTAGGGCGATCTCGGTCGGGAGAGACCCAGTACTTC. This chain links TRBV11-3 with TRBJ2-5, with unresolved D. There are 16 residues in the CDR3. CDR1 is SGHNT, CDR2 YENEEA, per germline. V lost 1 base to trimming and J lost 4 bases, with 16 bases between them.

This chain joins TRBV6-5 and TRBJ1-2; 7 bases map to TRBD1. V was pared by 6 bases and J by 2 bases, with 3 bases of the junction left unmatched. This CDR3 has 13 amino acids. CDR1 and CDR2 from the germline V gene are MNHEY and SVGAGI. The CDR3 reads CASRETGNYGYTF. Here the CDR3 DNA reads TGTGCCAGCAGGGAGACAGGGAACTATGGCTACACCTTC.

This chain joins TRBV5-4 and TRBJ1-6; 8 bases line up with TRBD1. Germline V gives CDR1 SGHNT, CDR2 YYREEE (reference sequence). V lost 4 bases to trimming and J lost 6 bases; unmatched junction nucleotides: 9. The CDR3 runs 16 residues. The CDR3 sequence is CASSAQLDRGNSPLHF. CDR3 bases: TGTGCCAGCAGCGCCCAATTAGACAGGGGTAATTCACCCCTCCACTTT. Using reference TRBV5-4 and TRBJ1-6 for the parts outside the CDR3, the full variable domain is ETGVTQSPTHLIKTRGQQVTLRCSSQSGHNTVSWYQQALGQGPQFIFQYYREEENGRGNFPPRFSGLQFPNYSSELNVNALELDDSALYLCASSAQLDRGNSPLHFGNGTRLTVT.

J is TRBJ1-1 and V is TRBV11-3, with TRBD1 as a possible D gene (6 bases). The CDR3 contains 13 residues. V lost 2 bases to trimming and J lost 3 bases, with 7 bases between them. Germline CDR1 reads SGHNT; CDR2 reads YENEEA. CDR3 region: CASSLWTDTEAFF. For the CDR3, the DNA is TGTGCCAGCAGCTTATGGACAGACACTGAAGCTTTCTTT.

This chain links TRBV6-2 or TRBV6-3 with TRBJ1-2, with 9 bases matching TRBD1. Germline V gene sequence: CDR1 MNHEY, CDR2 SVGEGT. V lost 5 bases, J lost 4 bases, and 2 bases stayed unmatched. There are 13 residues in the CDR3. The CDR3 is CASSLQGAYGYTF. For the CDR3, the DNA is TGTGCCAGCAGTCTACAGGGGGCCTATGGCTACACCTTC.

With regard to this clone: This specimen includes other DNA sequences encoding the same CDR3. The gene calls are TRBV6-5 and TRBJ1-2; TRBD1 might be the D (5 bases). The CDR3 is 11 amino acids. The germline CDR1 and CDR2 sequences are MNHEY and SVGAGI. V lost 6 bases, J lost 4 bases, and 6 bases lay in between. CDR3 nucleotides: TGTGCCAGCAGGGGGCTCTATGGCTACACCTTC. It is translated as CASRGLYGYTF.

This chain joins TRBV9 and TRBJ2-1, with D hard to call. The CDR3 totals 15 residues. The V end was cut by 4 bases, the J end by 3 bases, with 14 bases between. Germline assignment: CDR1 SGDLS and CDR2 YYNGEE. The CDR3 region is CASSPQRLGYNEQFF. CDR3 nucleotide sequence: TGTGCCAGCAGCCCCCAGAGGTTGGGCTACAATGAGCAGTTCTTC.